The source of this TCR beta chain is a study of spatial heterogeneity in lung cancer. In germline, CDR1 is MNHNS, CDR2 SASEGT. The trim removed 7 bases at V and 4 bases at J, leaving 8 bases unmatched. CDR3 size: 14 residues. Whole-study results and caveats: One measure, the expanded intratumoral alpha and beta TCR count, tracked tumor mutation counts. The recorded estimate of tumor T cell coverage is approximately 6.3% for alpha chains and under 15% for beta chains.

Every TCR cDNA molecule carried a tag that served as a unique molecular identifier. TCRdb itself ran the 5' RACE reads through MiXCR, one entry per CDR3 protein. Among a few thousand distinct CDR3 sequences listed, around 4.9% were seen once. By proportion, this clonotype is medium-sized. Its antigen remains unknown. This beta chain appears as a stray read in a library generated for alpha chains; its size is not informative. The time point is: sample taken at primary tumor resection. The chain recombines TRBV6-1 with TRBJ2-3, with 7 bases matching TRBD2. The material sequenced was lung tumor tissue, taken at surgery. The origin of this receptor is a male donor with early-stage non-small cell lung cancer. For the CDR3, the DNA is TGTGCCAGCAAGCGGGGACTGCAGGCAGATACGCAGTATTTT. Amino acids: CASKRGLQADTQYF.